This T cell receptor beta chain originates from a study of technical replicates of blood from a handful of donors. Per the germline V gene, CDR1 is MNHNY and CDR2 is SVGAGI (reference sequence). The CDR3 runs to 14 residues. V lost 3 bases to trimming and J lost 8 bases, with 14 bases between them. TCRdb's table, derived via immunoSEQ multiplex PCR, lists solely in-frame clones and lacks some. Found here are under 45,000 clones, about 96% of them singletons; the top ten hold around 0.4%. The chain joins TRBV6-6 to TRBJ1-5; a possible D gene is TRBD1 (6 bases). The sequence derives from a human donor in good health. The specimen was T cells isolated from PBMCs. As DNA, the CDR3 is TGTGCCAGCAGTTATTGGGGGGGCTTGGAGCCCCAGCATTTT. Amino acids: CASSYWGGLEPQHF.